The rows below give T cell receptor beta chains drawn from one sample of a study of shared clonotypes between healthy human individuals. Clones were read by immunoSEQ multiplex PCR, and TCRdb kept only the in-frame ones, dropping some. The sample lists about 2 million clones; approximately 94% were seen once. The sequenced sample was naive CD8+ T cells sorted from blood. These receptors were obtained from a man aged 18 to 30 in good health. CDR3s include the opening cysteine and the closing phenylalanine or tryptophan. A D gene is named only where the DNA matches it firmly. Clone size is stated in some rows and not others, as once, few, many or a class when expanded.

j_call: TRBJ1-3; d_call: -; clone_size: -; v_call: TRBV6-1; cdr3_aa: CASSELGAASGNTIYF; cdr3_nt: TGTGCCAGCAGTGAATTGGGGGCCGCTTCTGGAAACACCATATATTTT
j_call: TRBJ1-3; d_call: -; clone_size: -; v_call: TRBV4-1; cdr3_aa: CASSQEVFSGNTIYF; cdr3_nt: TGCGCCAGCAGCCAAGAGGTTTTCTCTGGAAACACCATATATTTT
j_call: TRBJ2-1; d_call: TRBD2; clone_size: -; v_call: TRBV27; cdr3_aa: CASRIAGGGVNEQFF; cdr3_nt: TGTGCCAGCAGGATAGCGGGAGGGGGAGTCAATGAGCAGTTCTTC
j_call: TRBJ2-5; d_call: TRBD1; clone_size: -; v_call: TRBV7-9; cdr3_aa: CASSLGTEETQYF; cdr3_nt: TGTGCCAGCAGCCTCGGGACAGAAGAGACCCAGTACTTC
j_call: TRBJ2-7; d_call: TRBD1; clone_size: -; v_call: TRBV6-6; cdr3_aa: CASSRDSPYEQYF; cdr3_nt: TGTGCCAGCAGCCGGGACAGTCCCTACGAGCAGTACTTC
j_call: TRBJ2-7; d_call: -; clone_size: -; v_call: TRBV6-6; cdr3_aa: CASSYTTGLFEEQYF; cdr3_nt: TGTGCCAGCAGTTACACCACCGGGCTATTTGAAGAGCAGTACTTC
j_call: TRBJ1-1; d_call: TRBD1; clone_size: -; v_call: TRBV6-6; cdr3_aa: CASSKTGGGVTEAFF; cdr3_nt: TGTGCCAGCAGTAAAACAGGGGGAGGGGTAACTGAAGCTTTCTTT
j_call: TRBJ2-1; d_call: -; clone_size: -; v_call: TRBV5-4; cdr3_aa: CASSLEGWYNEQFF; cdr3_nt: TGTGCCAGCAGCTTGGAGGGGTGGTACAATGAGCAGTTCTTC
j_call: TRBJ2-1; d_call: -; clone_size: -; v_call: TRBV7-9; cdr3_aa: CASSLGWGARHEQFF; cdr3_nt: TGTGCCAGCAGCTTAGGGTGGGGGGCGCGACATGAGCAGTTCTTC
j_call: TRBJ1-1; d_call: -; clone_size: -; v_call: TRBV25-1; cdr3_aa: CASSEFGIPTEAFF; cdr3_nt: TGTGCCAGCAGTGAATTTGGGATACCCACTGAAGCTTTCTTT
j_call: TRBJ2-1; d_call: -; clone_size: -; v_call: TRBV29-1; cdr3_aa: CSVAAVNYNEQFF; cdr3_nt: TGCAGCGTTGCGGCGGTCAACTACAATGAGCAGTTCTTC
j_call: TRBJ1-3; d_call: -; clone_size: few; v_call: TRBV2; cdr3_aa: CASSESASPSGNTIYF; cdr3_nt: TGTGCCAGCAGTGAAAGCGCGTCACCCTCTGGAAACACCATATATTTT
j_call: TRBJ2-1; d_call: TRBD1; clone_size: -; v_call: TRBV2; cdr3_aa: CASCRDSNNEQFF; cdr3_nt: TGTGCCAGCTGCCGGGACAGTAACAATGAGCAGTTCTTC
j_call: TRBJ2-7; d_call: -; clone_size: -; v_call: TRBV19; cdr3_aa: CASSIYGSLYEQYF; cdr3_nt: TGTGCCAGTAGTATATACGGATCCCTCTACGAGCAGTACTTC
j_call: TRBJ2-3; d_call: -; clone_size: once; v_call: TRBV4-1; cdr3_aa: CASSQAAGDTQYF; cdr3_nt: TGCGCCAGCAGCCAAGCGGCCGGAGATACGCAGTATTTT
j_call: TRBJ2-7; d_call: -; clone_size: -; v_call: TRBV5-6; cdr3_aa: CASSLAPRKEEQYF; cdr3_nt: TGTGCCAGCAGCTTGGCCCCGAGGAAAGAAGAGCAGTACTTC
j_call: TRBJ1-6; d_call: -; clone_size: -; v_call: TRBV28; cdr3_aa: CASNLGQDNSPLHF; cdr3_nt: TGTGCCAGCAACTTGGGGCAGGATAATTCACCCCTCCACTTT
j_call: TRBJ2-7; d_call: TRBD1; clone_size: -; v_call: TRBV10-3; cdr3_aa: CAISPRTGLYEQYF; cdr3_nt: TGTGCCATCAGCCCTAGGACAGGGCTCTACGAGCAGTACTTC
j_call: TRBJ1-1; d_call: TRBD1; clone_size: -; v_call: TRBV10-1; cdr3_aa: CASSRERGQMNTEAFF; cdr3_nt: TGCGCCAGCAGTCGAGAGCGGGGACAGATGAACACTGAAGCTTTCTTT
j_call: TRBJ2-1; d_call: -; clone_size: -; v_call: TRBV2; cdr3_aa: CATELARARREQFF; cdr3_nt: TGTGCCACCGAATTAGCCAGGGCGCGTCGTGAGCAGTTCTTC
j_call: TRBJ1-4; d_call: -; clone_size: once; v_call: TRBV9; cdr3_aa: CASSTEGGLNEKLFF; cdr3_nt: TGTGCCAGCAGCACCGAGGGGGGACTGAATGAAAAACTGTTTTTT
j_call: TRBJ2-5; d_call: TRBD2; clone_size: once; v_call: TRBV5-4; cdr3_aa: CASRPGLAGEGIQETQYF; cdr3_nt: TGTGCCAGCAGACCGGGACTAGCGGGGGAGGGGATCCAAGAGACCCAGTACTTC
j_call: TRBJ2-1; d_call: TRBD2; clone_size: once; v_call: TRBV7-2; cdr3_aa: CASSVNFGLAGGNEQFF; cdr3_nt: TGTGCCAGCAGCGTAAACTTCGGACTAGCGGGAGGGAATGAGCAGTTCTTC
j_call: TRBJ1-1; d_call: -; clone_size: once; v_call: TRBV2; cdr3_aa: CASSEGRVNTEAFF; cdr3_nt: TGTGCCAGCAGTGAAGGCAGGGTGAACACTGAAGCTTTCTTT
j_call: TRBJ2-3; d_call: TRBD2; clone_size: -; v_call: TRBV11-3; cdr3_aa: CASRSLADPDTQYF; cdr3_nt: TGTGCCAGCAGGTCCCTAGCGGACCCAGATACGCAGTATTTT
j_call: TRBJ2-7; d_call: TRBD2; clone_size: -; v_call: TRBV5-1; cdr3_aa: CASRRTREGLYEQYF; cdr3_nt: TGCGCCAGCAGACGGACGCGGGAGGGTCTTTACGAGCAGTACTTC
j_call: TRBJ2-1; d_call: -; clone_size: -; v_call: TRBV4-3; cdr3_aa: CASSDFMSSYNEQFF; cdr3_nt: TGCGCCAGCAGTGACTTCATGAGCTCCTACAATGAGCAGTTCTTC
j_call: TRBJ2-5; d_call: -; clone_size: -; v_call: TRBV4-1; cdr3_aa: CASSQEDGQETQYF; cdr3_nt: TGCGCCAGCAGCCAAGAAGACGGGCAAGAGACCCAGTACTTC
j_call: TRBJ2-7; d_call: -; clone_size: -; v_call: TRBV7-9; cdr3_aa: CASSSRFESSYEQYF; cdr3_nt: TGTGCCAGCAGCTCAAGGTTTGAGTCCTCCTACGAGCAGTACTTC